This entry lists 24 T cell receptor beta chains sequenced from one sample in a study of blood T cell repertoires in COVID-19. The method was immunoSEQ multiplex PCR; TCRdb's version includes in-frame clones alone and lacks a portion of them. The data hold 95,000 to 150,000 clones, with 70% to 80% observed a single time. Source material: peripheral blood. The receptor set was obtained from a human donor in a cohort sampled during active COVID-19.

This clone occurred a few times. The rearrangement uses TRBV28 and TRBJ1-6; 8 nucleotides align to TRBD1. Germline values: CDR1 MDHEN, CDR2 SYDVKM. V gave up 4 bases and J gave up 11 bases; unmatched junction bases: 7. The CDR3 runs 14 residues. The CDR3: CASSSNRGRTPLHF. CDR3 coding DNA: TGTGCCAGCAGTTCGAACAGGGGGAGGACACCCCTCCACTTT.

The V and J genes are TRBV5-1 and TRBJ1-4; D is unclear. The CDR3 contains 14 residues. The V end was cut by 2 bases, the J end by 3 bases, with 8 bases between. Germline V CDR1 and CDR2: SGHRS, YFSETQ. DNA of the CDR3: TGCGCCAGCAGCTTCGGGAGGGCTAATGAAAAACTGTTTTTT. Amino acid sequence: CASSFGRANEKLFF.

The rearrangement uses TRBV7-8 and TRBJ2-3, with a weak D call TRBD2 (7 bases). Germline V gene sequence: CDR1 SGHVS, CDR2 FQNEAQ. The V end lost 5 bases, the J end lost 2 bases, and 20 bases lay between the germline ends. The CDR3 runs 17 residues. The CDR3 DNA sequence: TGTGCCAGCAGCCCCCGGGGGAGGGGGGTTTACACAGATACGCAGTATTTT. Translating gives CASSPRGRGVYTDTQYF.

The rearrangement uses TRBV29-1 and TRBJ2-1; 11 bases line up with TRBD2. This CDR3 is 14 amino acids long. The germline V gene has CDR1 SQVTM and CDR2 ANQGSEA. Trimming cost V 6 bases and J 9 bases; bases outside gene matches: 10. The CDR3 bases are TGCAGCGTGTTTAGCGGGGGGGCCGGTGGTGAGCAGTTCTTC. Its protein is CSVFSGGAGGEQFF.

The V call is TRBV6-5, the J call TRBJ2-7; 13 bases are a match to TRBD2. Per the germline V gene, CDR1 is MNHEY and CDR2 is SVGAGI. Trimming took 6 bases from V and 2 from J; bases not matched to a gene: 4. The CDR3 has 15 residues. The CDR3 sequence: CASRQGLAGTYEQYF. The CDR3 DNA sequence: TGTGCCAGCAGACAGGGACTAGCGGGGACCTACGAGCAGTACTTC.

V gene TRBV19 combines with J gene TRBJ1-1; D is ambiguous. Germline CDR1 LNHDA, CDR2 SQIVND (reference sequence). CDR3 size: 17 residues. V was pared by 2 bases and J by 0 bases, with 16 bases between. In DNA form, the CDR3 reads TGTGCCAGTAGTATATCGGGGAGTACGTCAATGAACACTGAAGCTTTCTTT. It specifies CASSISGSTSMNTEAFF.

The rearrangement links TRBV4-3 to TRBJ1-2; D possibly corresponds to TRBD1 (5 bases). From germline, CDR1 is LGHNA and CDR2 YSLEER. Trimming removed 0 bases from V and 6 bases from J, with 14 bases in between. The CDR3 length is 15 residues. CDR3 loop: CASSQDSRGGDGYTF. The CDR3 DNA sequence: TGCGCCAGCAGCCAAGATAGTAGAGGAGGGGATGGCTACACCTTC.

The V gene is TRBV18, the J gene TRBJ2-2; D might be TRBD2 (6 bases). V was pared by 3 bases and J by 0 bases, with 11 bases between. The V gene's germline CDR1 is KGHSH and CDR2 LQKENI. The CDR3 totals 16 residues. Here the CDR3 DNA reads TGTGCCAGCTCACCTGCGGGGCCCACGAACACCGGGGAGCTGTTTTTT. It codes for CASSPAGPTNTGELFF.

The chain has TRBV5-1 and TRBJ1-4, with 9 bases lining up with TRBD1. The germline V gene encodes CDR1 SGHRS and CDR2 YFSETQ. The trim removed 0 bases at V and 14 bases at J, leaving 2 bases unmatched. The CDR3 totals 12 residues. CDR3 nucleotide sequence: TGCGCCAGCAGCTTGGCCGGGACAGGGCTGTTTTTT. It yields the protein CASSLAGTGLFF.

Only one count was recorded for this clone. This rearrangement joins TRBV7-2 to TRBJ1-2; D uncertain. The germline gives CDR1 SGHTA, CDR2 FQGNSA. V dropped 3 bases and J dropped 1 base, with 9 bases sitting between them. The CDR3 has 14 amino acids. The CDR3 nucleotides are TGTGCCAGCAGCTTGGCAACAGTTAACTATGGCTACACCTTC. This encodes CASSLATVNYGYTF.

The DNA for the CDR3 is TGTGCCTTAGACAGGTTAAATCAGCCCCAGCATTTT. Its translation is CALDRLNQPQHF. The chain recombines TRBV30 with TRBJ1-5; TRBD1 is a possible D gene (6 bases). The CDR3 totals 12 residues. Trimming pared 7 bases from V and 4 bases from J, leaving 11 bases between. CDR1 GTSNPN and CDR2 SVGIG come from the germline V gene (reference sequence).

The genes are TRBV6-6 and TRBJ2-4; possibly TRBD1 for D (5 bases). CDR1 is MNHNY and CDR2 is SVGAGI in the germline V gene (reference sequence). V was trimmed by 7 bases and J by 5 bases, leaving 12 bases between them. The CDR3 loop spans 13 amino acids. DNA for the CDR3: TGTGCCAGCACCTCACCCAGGGAAAACATTCAGTACTTC. This codes for CASTSPRENIQYF.

The chain joins TRBV30 to TRBJ2-3; the match to TRBD2 covers 9 bases. With V trimmed by 5 bases and J by 0 bases, 3 bases remained unmatched. The germline V gene has CDR1 GTSNPN and CDR2 SVGIG (reference sequence). The CDR3 is 14 amino acids. CDR3 amino acids: CAWAGGHSTDTQYF. DNA for the CDR3: TGTGCCTGGGCGGGGGGGCATAGCACAGATACGCAGTATTTT.

This clone was seen a few times. The chain recombines TRBV4-2 with TRBJ1-1; the match to TRBD1 covers 10 bases. The CDR3 has 15 amino acids. After removal of 5 bases from V and 6 bases from J, the junction contained 9 bases not matched to a gene. CDR1 is LGHNA and CDR2 is YNFKEQ in the germline V gene. CDR3 in amino acids: CASSKGTGEIAEAFF. The DNA of the CDR3 is TGTGCCAGCAGCAAGGGGACAGGGGAAATCGCTGAAGCTTTCTTT.

This chain connects TRBV7-8 to TRBJ2-1; 11 nucleotides agree with TRBD2. The V and J ends lost 7 bases and 8 bases, in that order; junction bases with no gene match: 16. The CDR3 is 17 residues long. Germline loops: CDR1 SGHVS, CDR2 FQNEAQ. This chain's CDR3 is CASNSVGSGGAGYEQFF. The CDR3 nucleotides are TGTGCCAGCAACTCCGTCGGTAGCGGGGGGGCCGGCTATGAGCAGTTCTTC.

This clone showed up just once. V is TRBV6-2 or TRBV6-3 and J is TRBJ2-7; 9 bases match TRBD1. The CDR3 loop spans 14 amino acids. Germline-derived CDR1 and CDR2 are MNHEY and SVGEGT. With V trimmed by 5 bases and J by 6 bases, 8 bases remained unmatched. CDR3 residues: CASSREQGALEQYF. CDR3 in DNA: TGTGCCAGCAGTCGAGAACAGGGGGCGCTCGAGCAGTACTTC.

This chain uses TRBV4-3 with TRBJ2-7; possibly TRBD2 for D (5 bases). This CDR3 spans 14 amino acids. Germline V lookup: CDR1 LGHNA, CDR2 YSLEER. The V end was cut by 4 bases, the J end by 7 bases, with 17 bases between. This CDR3 is CASSRSRAEREQYF. The CDR3 DNA sequence: TGCGCCAGCAGCCGGTCGCGGGCCGAAAGGGAGCAGTACTTC.

V and J are TRBV4-3 and TRBJ1-4; D is ambiguous. V was trimmed by 0 bases and J by 5 bases, leaving 13 bases between them. The CDR3 is 16 residues long. The germline V gene encodes CDR1 LGHNA and CDR2 YSLEER. CDR3 bases: TGCGCCAGCAGCCAAGATCGCCCGGGAGCAAATGAAAAACTGTTTTTT. Its protein is CASSQDRPGANEKLFF.

This chain links TRBV4-3 with TRBJ2-7; 9 bases agree with TRBD2. CDR3 length equals 18 residues. V lost 1 base to trimming and J lost 2 bases; unmatched junction nucleotides: 12. CDR1 is LGHNA, CDR2 YSLEER, per germline. The CDR3 region has the DNA TGCGCCAGCAGCCAAGTGGCTAGCGGGATGTATTCCCCCTACGAGCAGTACTTC. Amino acid sequence: CASSQVASGMYSPYEQYF.

The J gene is TRBJ2-7, the V gene TRBV3-1 (or the pseudogene TRBV3-2), with 8 bases that match TRBD2. This CDR3 is built from 15 residues. Germline loops: CDR1 LGHDT, CDR2 YNNKEL (reference sequence). V lost 1 base and J lost 3; bases outside the gene matches: 5. The CDR3 loop reads CASSQAGLAFYEQYF. Written as DNA, the CDR3 is TGTGCCAGCAGCCAAGCAGGACTAGCTTTCTACGAGCAGTACTTC.

This chain uses TRBV6-5 with TRBJ1-1; a possible D gene is TRBD1 (6 bases). This CDR3 has 12 residues. CDR1 and CDR2 (germline): MNHEY, SVGAGI. Trimming took off 6 bases at V and 3 bases at J, with 8 bases between the two ends. The CDR3 spells CASRRQDTEAFF. The CDR3 DNA reads TGTGCCAGCAGACGACAGGACACTGAAGCTTTCTTT.

The CDR3 protein is CASRPVRDRGFRTDTQYF. The CDR3 DNA is TGTGCCAGCAGGCCGGTCAGGGACAGGGGGTTTCGCACAGATACGCAGTATTTT. The rearrangement uses TRBV28 and TRBJ2-3; 11 positions match TRBD1. V shed 6 bases, J shed 1 base, and the junction held 12 bases outside the gene matches. The CDR3 consists of 18 residues. CDR1 is MDHEN and CDR2 is SYDVKM in the germline V gene.

This clone was seen just once. V and J are TRBV9 and TRBJ1-1; D may be TRBD1 (5 bases). Trimming removed 0 bases from V and 3 bases from J, with 12 bases in between. There are 15 residues in the CDR3. Germline V lookup: CDR1 SGDLS, CDR2 YYNGEE. This CDR3 reads CASSVDHRQHTEAFF. CDR3 in DNA: TGTGCCAGCAGCGTAGACCACCGACAGCACACTGAAGCTTTCTTT.

This clone was counted a few times. V is TRBV7-9 and J is TRBJ1-2, with D unclear. Between the trimmed V and J ends, which lost 3 bases and 4 bases, there was a span of 12 bases. The CDR3 contains 14 residues. In germline, CDR1 is SEHNR, CDR2 FQNEAQ (reference sequence). The CDR3, as DNA: TGTGCCAGCAGCTTCCGCGGCAGTAGCTATGGCTACACCTTC. Amino acid sequence: CASSFRGSSYGYTF.